In this sample, the clone carrying this TCR beta chain turned up once. This record belongs to a study of blood T cell repertoires in COVID-19. Whole-study context: The origin of the acute and convalescent COVID-19 samples was the United States, Italy and Spain. Nucleic acid was either cDNA or gDNA, and it came from T cells, B-cell-depleted T cells, or PBMCs.

Study processing details: Cell counts per sample came from amplifying reference gene primers. Here immunoSEQ multiplex PCR was the method, and the copy in TCRdb shows in-frame clones only, minus some. The V and J calls and clone size were taken over from that table, and D and trimming were inferred from the DNA. The repertoire consists of 150,000 to 200,000 clones, with roughly 90% occurring once and the leading ten covering around 25%. The V gene lost 4 bases and the J gene lost 9 bases, with 9 bases spanning the gap. The CDR3 sequence is 11 residues long. The gene calls are TRBV12-3 or TRBV12-4 and TRBJ2-5; a possible D gene is TRBD1 (5 bases). Specimen: peripheral blood. This receptor was identified in a man between 60 and 70 years old with acute or convalescent COVID-19. The CDR3 spells CASSSLGAQYF. In DNA form, the CDR3 reads TGTGCCAGCAGTTCCTTAGGGGCCCAGTACTTC.